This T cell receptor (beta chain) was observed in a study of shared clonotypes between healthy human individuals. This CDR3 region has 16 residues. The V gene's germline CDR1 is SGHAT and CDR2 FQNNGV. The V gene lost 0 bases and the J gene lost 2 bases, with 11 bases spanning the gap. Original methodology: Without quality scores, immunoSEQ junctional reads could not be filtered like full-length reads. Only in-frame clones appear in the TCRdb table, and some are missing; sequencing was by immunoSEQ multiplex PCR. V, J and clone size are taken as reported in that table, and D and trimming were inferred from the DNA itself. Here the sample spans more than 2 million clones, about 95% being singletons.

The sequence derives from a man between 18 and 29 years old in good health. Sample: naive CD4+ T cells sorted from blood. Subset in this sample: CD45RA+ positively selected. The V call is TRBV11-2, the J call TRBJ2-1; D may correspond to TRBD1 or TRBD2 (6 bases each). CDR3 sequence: CASSLDKGGAYNEQFF. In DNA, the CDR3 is TGTGCCAGCAGCTTAGACAAGGGGGGCGCCTACAATGAGCAGTTCTTC.